A single sample is the source of the 11 T cell receptor beta chains below, sequenced in a study of OX40 agonist ivuxolimab in advanced cancers. The assay was immunoSEQ multiplex PCR, and TCRdb's table has in-frame clones only and misses some. The table shows around 80,000 clones, with 89% occurring only once. Specimen: CD4+ or CD8+ T cells sorted from blood, collected in a trial of the OX40 agonist ivuxolimab. Receptors were obtained from an adult with an advanced solid tumor such as melanoma, head and neck, liver or kidney cancer.

The chain links TRBV5-1 to TRBJ1-1; 7 bases agree with TRBD1. There are 14 residues in the CDR3. Germline CDR1 is SGHRS and CDR2 is YFSETQ. V trimming: 5 bases; J trimming: 0 bases; junction bases outside the gene matches: 4. CDR3 bases: TGCGCCAGCAGACAGACAGGGTTGAACACTGAAGCTTTCTTT. This sequence encodes CASRQTGLNTEAFF.

J is TRBJ2-7 and V is TRBV18; D gene uncertain. Trimming removed 8 bases from V and 2 bases from J, with 10 bases in between. This CDR3 is 12 amino acids long. Per germline, CDR1 KGHSH and CDR2 LQKENI. CDR3 sequence reads: CASARNTYEQYF. CDR3 coding DNA: TGTGCCAGCGCTAGAAACACCTACGAGCAGTACTTC.

This chain uses TRBV5-1 with TRBJ1-2; D is perhaps TRBD1 (5 bases). This CDR3 contains 16 residues. V lost 0 bases to trimming and J lost 4 bases, with 16 bases between them. Germline CDR1 SGHRS, CDR2 YFSETQ. The DNA for the CDR3 is TGCGCCAGCAGCTTGGACCCGGGCAGGGTTTCCTATGGCTACACCTTC. Translated, it gives CASSLDPGRVSYGYTF.

The genes are TRBV6-5 and TRBJ2-5, with 9 bases lining up with TRBD1. With V trimmed by 6 bases and J by 10 bases, 6 bases remained unmatched. The germline CDR1 and CDR2 sequences are MNHEY and SVGAGI. The length of the CDR3 is 12 residues. CDR3 sequence reads: CASSYGTGNQYF. As DNA, the CDR3 is TGTGCCAGCAGCTACGGGACAGGGAACCAGTACTTC.

In the case of this clone: A read error may produce the germline difference seen at one junction end. The chain carries TRBV7-8 and TRBJ1-5, with D possibly TRBD1 on 5 matching bases. Germline values: CDR1 SGHVS, CDR2 FQNEAQ. The CDR3 consists of 17 residues. CDR3 DNA sequence: TGTGCCAGCAGCTTGGAGAGGGACTCCTCTAGCTATCAGCCCCAGCATTTT. Protein sequence: CASSLERDSSSYQPQHF.

The chain uses TRBV19 and TRBJ1-5; no definite D call. Germline lookup yields CDR1 LNHDA and CDR2 SQIVND (reference sequence). Trimming pared 5 bases from V and 2 bases from J, leaving 16 bases between. The CDR3 covers 16 residues. The CDR3, as DNA: TGTGCCAGTAGTCTGTGGTTGGGAATGGGCAATCAGCCCCAGCATTTT. Translated: CASSLWLGMGNQPQHF.

This rearrangement joins TRBV18 to TRBJ2-5, with TRBD1 matching over 8 bases. Germline V lookup: CDR1 KGHSH, CDR2 LQKENI. Losses at the gene ends were 1 base for V and 4 bases for J; bases not matched to a gene: 5. The CDR3 loop spans 15 amino acids. CDR3 residues: CASSPRETGVETQYF. The CDR3, as DNA: TGTGCCAGCTCACCACGCGAGACAGGGGTAGAGACCCAGTACTTC. Full variable domain (missing parts from reference TRBV18 and TRBJ2-5): NAGVMQNPRHLVRRRGQEARLRCSPMKGHSHVYWYRQLPEEGLKFMVYLQKENIIDESGMPKERFSAEFPKEGPSILRIQQVVRGDSAAYFCASSPRETGVETQYFGPGTRLLVL.

This clone is a singleton in its sample. The gene calls are TRBV27 and TRBJ1-5; D remains unclear. The germline CDR1 and CDR2 sequences are MNHEY and SMNVEV (reference sequence). Trimming shortened V by 5 bases and J by 0 bases, and 14 bases separated the two germline ends. The CDR3 totals 16 residues. As DNA, the CDR3 is TGTGCCAGCAGTCTAATGTGGGGATATAGCAATCAGCCCCAGCATTTT. Translated, it gives CASSLMWGYSNQPQHF.

The chain joins TRBV7-9 to TRBJ2-7, with D possibly matching TRBD2 (5 bases). With 5 bases removed from V and 2 bases from J, the gap between germline ends came to 16 bases. The CDR3 spans 15 residues. Per the germline V gene, CDR1 is SEHNR and CDR2 is FQNEAQ (reference sequence). The CDR3 spells CASSPTRGTTYEQYF. The CDR3 coding sequence is TGTGCCAGCAGCCCGACCCGGGGAACCACCTACGAGCAGTACTTC. Full variable domain (rest looked up from reference TRBV7-9 and TRBJ2-7): DTGVSQNPRHKITKRGQNVTFRCDPISEHNRLYWYRQTLGQGPEFLTYFQNEAQLEKSRLLSDRFSAERPKGSFSTLEIQRTEQGDSAMYLCASSPTRGTTYEQYFGPGTRLTVT.

This chain uses TRBV9 with TRBJ2-3; 12 bases fit TRBD1. V lost 4 bases and J lost 5; bases outside the gene matches: 8. CDR1 and CDR2 from the germline V gene are SGDLS and YYNGEE. The CDR3 is 16 residues long. The CDR3 is CASSQRDRGQQDTQYF. The CDR3 nucleotides are TGTGCCAGCAGCCAAAGGGACAGGGGGCAGCAAGATACGCAGTATTTT.

The chain couples TRBV30 to TRBJ1-5, with TRBD1 as a possible D gene (5 bases). The CDR3 runs 14 residues. The germline V and J ends were trimmed by 0 bases and 4 bases, with 10 bases remaining between them. CDR1 is GTSNPN, CDR2 SVGIG, per germline (reference sequence). CDR3 region: CAWSVFGGNQPQHF. The CDR3 bases are TGTGCCTGGAGTGTTTTTGGGGGGAATCAGCCCCAGCATTTT.